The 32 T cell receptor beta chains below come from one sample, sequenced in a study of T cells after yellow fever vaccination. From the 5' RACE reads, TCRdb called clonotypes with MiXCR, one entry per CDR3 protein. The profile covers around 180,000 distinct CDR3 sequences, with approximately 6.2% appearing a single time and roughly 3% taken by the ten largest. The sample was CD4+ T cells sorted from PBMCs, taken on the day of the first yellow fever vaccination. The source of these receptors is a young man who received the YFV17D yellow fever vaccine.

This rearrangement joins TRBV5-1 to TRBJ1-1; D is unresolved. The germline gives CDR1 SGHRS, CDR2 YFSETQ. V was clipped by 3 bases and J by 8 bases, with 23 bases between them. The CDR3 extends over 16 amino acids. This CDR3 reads CASSSRADLDGSEAFF. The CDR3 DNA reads TGCGCCAGCAGCTCACGGGCCGACTTGGACGGGTCAGAAGCTTTCTTT.

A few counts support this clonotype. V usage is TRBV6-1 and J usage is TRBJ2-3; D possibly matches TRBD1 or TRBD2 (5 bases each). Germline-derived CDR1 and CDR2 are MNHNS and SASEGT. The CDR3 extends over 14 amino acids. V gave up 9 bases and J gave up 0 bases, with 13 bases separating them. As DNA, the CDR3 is TGTGCCAGTCGGGACGTCGGTAGCACAGATACGCAGTATTTT. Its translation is CASRDVGSTDTQYF.

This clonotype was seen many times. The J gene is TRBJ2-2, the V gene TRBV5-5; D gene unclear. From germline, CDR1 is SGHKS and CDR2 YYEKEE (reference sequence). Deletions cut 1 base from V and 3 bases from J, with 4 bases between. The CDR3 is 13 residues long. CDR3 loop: CASSLIYTGELFF. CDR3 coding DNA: TGTGCCAGCAGCTTGATATACACCGGGGAGCTGTTTTTT. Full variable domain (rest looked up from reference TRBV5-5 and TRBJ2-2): DAGVTQSPTHLIKTRGQQVTLRCSPISGHKSVSWYQQVLGQGPQFIFQYYEKEERGRGNFPDRFSARQFPNYSSELNVNALLLGDSALYLCASSLIYTGELFFGEGSRLTVL.

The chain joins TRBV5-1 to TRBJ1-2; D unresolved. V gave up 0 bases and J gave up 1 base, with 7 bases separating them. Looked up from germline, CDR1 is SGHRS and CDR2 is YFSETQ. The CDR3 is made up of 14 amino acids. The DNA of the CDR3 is TGCGCCAGCAGCTTGGACGGGCTTAACTATGGCTACACCTTC. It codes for CASSLDGLNYGYTF.

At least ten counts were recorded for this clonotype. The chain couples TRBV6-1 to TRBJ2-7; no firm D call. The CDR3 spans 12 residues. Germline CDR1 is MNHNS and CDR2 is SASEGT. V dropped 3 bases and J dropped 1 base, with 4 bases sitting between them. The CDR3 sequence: CASSDSSYEQYF. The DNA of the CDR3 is TGTGCCAGCAGTGACAGTTCCTACGAGCAGTACTTC.

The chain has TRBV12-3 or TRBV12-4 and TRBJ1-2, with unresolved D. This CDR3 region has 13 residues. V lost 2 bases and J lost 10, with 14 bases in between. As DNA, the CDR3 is TGTGCCAGCAGTTTATGGCAGGCAAGGGCCTACACCTTC. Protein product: CASSLWQARAYTF.

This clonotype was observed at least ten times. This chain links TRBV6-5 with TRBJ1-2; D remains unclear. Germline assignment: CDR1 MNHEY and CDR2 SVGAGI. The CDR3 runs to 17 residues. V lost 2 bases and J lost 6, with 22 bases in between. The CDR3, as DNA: TGTGCCAGCAGTTACGATTCCACACCACGGGGAGAGAATGGCTACACCTTC. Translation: CASSYDSTPRGENGYTF.

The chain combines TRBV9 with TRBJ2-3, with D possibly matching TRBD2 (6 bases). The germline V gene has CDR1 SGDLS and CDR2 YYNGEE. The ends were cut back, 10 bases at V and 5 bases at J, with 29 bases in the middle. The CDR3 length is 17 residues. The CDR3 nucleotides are TGTGCCTCCAATAGGGGAGGACACCCAGGAGATTTAGATACGCAGTATTTT. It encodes CASNRGGHPGDLDTQYF.

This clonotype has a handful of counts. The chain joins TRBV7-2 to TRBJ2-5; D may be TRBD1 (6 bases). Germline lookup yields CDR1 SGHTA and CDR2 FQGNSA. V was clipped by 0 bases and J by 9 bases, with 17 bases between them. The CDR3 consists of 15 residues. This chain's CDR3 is CASSLAGATRGSQYF. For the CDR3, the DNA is TGTGCCAGCAGCTTAGCGGGGGCCACCCGAGGGTCCCAGTACTTC.

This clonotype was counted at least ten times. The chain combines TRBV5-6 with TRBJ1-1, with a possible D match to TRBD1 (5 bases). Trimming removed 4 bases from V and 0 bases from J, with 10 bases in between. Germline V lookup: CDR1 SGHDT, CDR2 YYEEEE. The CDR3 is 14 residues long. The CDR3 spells CASSMDIMNTEAFF. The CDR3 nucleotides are TGTGCCAGCAGCATGGACATCATGAACACTGAAGCTTTCTTT. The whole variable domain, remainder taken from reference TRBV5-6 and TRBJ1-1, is DAGVTQSPTHLIKTRGQQVTLRCSPKSGHDTVSWYQQALGQGPQFIFQYYEEEERQRGNFPDRFSGHQFPNYSSELNVNALLLGDSALYLCASSMDIMNTEAFFGQGTRLTVV.

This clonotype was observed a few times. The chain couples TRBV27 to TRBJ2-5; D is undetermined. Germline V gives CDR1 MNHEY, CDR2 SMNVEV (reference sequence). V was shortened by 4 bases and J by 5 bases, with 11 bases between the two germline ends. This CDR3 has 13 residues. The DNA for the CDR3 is TGTGCCAGCAGTTCCACCCTCTGGGAGACCCAGTACTTC. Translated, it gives CASSSTLWETQYF.

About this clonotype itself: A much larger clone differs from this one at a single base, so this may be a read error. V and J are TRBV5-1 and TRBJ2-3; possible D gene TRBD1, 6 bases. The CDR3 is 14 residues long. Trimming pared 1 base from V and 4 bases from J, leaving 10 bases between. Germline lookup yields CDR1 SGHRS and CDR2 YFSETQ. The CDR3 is CASSLPDSADTQYF. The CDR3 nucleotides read TGCGCCAGCAGCTTGCCGGACAGCGCAGATACGCAGTATTTT.

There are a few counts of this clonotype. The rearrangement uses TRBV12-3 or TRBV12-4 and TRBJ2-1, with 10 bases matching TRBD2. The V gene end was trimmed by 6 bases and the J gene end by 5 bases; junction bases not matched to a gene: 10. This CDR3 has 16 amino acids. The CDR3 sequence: CASSPIAGGRHNEQFF. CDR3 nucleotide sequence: TGTGCCAGCAGCCCCATAGCGGGGGGAAGACACAATGAGCAGTTCTTC.

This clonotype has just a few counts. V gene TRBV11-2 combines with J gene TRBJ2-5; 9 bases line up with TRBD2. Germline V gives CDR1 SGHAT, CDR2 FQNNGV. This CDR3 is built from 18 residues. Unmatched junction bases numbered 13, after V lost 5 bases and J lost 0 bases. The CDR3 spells CASSHGRKRGVYQETQYF. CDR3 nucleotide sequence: TGTGCCAGCAGCCACGGTCGTAAGCGGGGGGTGTACCAAGAGACCCAGTACTTC.

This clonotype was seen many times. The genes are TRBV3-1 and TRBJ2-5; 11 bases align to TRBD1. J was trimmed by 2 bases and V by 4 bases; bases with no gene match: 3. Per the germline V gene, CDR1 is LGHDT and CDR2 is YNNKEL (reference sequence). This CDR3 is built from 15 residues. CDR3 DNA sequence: TGTGCCAGCAGCCCCGGGGACAGGGGGCAAGAGACCCAGTACTTC. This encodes CASSPGDRGQETQYF.

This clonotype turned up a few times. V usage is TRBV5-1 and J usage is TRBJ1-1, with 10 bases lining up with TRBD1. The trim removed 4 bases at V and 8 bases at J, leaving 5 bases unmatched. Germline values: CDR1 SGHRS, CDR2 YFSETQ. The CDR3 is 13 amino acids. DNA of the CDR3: TGCGCCAGCAGCAACCGGGACAGGGGCGAAGCTTTCTTT. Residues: CASSNRDRGEAFF. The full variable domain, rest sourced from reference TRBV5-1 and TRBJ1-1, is KAGVTQTPRYLIKTRGQQVTLSCSPISGHRSVSWYQQTPGQGLQFLFEYFSETQRNKGNFPGRFSGRQFSNSRSEMNVSTLELGDSALYLCASSNRDRGEAFFGQGTRLTVV.

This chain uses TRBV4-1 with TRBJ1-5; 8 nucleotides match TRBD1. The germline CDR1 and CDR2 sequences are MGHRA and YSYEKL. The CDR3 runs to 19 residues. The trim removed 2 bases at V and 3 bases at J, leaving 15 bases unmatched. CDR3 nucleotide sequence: TGCGCCAGCAGCCAATCGGCCGGCAGGGGGCAGACACACAATCAGCCCCAGCATTTT. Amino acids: CASSQSAGRGQTHNQPQHF.

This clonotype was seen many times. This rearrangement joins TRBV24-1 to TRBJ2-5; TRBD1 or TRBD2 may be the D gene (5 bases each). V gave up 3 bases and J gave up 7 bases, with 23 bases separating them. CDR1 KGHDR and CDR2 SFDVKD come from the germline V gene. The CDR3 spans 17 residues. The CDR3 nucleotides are TGTGCCACCAGTGATGAGGGTGGTGGACAAGGGTTGGGGACCCAGTACTTC. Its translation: CATSDEGGGQGLGTQYF.

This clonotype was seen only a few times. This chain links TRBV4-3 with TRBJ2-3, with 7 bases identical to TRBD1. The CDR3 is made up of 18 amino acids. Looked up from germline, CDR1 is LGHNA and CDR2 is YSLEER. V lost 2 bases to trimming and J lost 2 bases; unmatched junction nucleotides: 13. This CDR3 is CASSQSRVDRAYTDTQYF. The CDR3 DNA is TGCGCCAGCAGCCAATCAAGGGTTGACAGGGCCTACACAGATACGCAGTATTTT.

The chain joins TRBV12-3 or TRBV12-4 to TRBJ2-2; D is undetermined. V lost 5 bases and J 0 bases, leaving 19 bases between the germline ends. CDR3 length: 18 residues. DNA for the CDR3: TGTGCCAGCAGTAAGCACGACGGTGGGTCAGCGAACACCGGGGAGCTGTTTTTT. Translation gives CASSKHDGGSANTGELFF.

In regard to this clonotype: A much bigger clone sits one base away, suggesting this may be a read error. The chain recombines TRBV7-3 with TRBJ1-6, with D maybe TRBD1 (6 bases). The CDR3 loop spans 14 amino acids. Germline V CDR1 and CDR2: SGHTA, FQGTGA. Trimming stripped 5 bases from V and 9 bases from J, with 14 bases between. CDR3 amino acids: CASSVDRSRSPLHF. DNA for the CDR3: TGTGCCAGCAGCGTTGACAGGTCGCGTTCACCCCTCCACTTT.

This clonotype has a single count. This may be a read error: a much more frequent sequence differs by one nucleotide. CDR3 nucleotides: TGTGCCAGCATCCGACTCGCAGGGTCAGGGGCAAAGCAAGAGACCCAGTACTTC. Translation gives CASIRLAGSGAKQETQYF. V is TRBV14 and J is TRBJ2-5, with D possibly matching TRBD1 (6 bases). Per germline, CDR1 SGHDN and CDR2 FVKESK. The germline V and J ends were trimmed by 7 bases and 2 bases, with 26 bases remaining between them. The CDR3 runs 18 residues.

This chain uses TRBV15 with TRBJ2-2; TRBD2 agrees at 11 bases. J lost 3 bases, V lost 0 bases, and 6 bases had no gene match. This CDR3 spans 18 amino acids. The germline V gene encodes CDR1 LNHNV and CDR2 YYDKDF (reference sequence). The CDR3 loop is CATSRDLGTSGYTGELFF. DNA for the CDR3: TGTGCCACCAGCAGAGATCTTGGGACTAGCGGTTACACCGGGGAGCTGTTTTTT. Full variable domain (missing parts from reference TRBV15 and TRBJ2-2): DAMVIQNPRYQVTQFGKPVTLSCSQTLNHNVMYWYQQKSSQAPKLLFHYYDKDFNNEADTPDNFQSRRPNTSFCFLDIRSPGLGDTAMYLCATSRDLGTSGYTGELFFGEGSRLTVL.

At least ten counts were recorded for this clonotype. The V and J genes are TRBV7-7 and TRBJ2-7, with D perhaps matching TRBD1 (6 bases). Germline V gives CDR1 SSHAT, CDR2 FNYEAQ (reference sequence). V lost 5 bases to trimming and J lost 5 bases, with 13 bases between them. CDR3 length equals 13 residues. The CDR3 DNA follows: TGTGCCAGCAGCCTGGACAGAGGCCACGAGCAGTACTTC. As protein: CASSLDRGHEQYF.

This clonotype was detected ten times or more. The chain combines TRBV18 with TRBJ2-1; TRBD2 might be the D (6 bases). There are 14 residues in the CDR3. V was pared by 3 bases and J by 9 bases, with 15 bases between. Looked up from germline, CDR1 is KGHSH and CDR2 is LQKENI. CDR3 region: CASSPGPQGGEQFF. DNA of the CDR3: TGTGCCAGCTCACCCGGCCCCCAGGGAGGTGAGCAGTTCTTC.

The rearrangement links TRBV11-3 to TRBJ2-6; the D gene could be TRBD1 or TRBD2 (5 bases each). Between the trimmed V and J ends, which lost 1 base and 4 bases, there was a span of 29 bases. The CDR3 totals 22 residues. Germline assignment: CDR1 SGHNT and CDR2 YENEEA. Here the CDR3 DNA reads TGTGCCAGCAGCTTAGGACGTCCGGGGCCAAGGCTGGATGACTCAGGGGCCAACGTCCTGACTTTC. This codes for CASSLGRPGPRLDDSGANVLTF. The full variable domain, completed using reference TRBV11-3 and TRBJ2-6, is EAGVVQSPRYKIIEKKQPVAFWCNPISGHNTLYWYLQNLGQGPELLIRYENEEAVDDSQLPKDRFSAERLKGVDSTLKIQPAELGDSAVYLCASSLGRPGPRLDDSGANVLTFGAGSRLTVL.

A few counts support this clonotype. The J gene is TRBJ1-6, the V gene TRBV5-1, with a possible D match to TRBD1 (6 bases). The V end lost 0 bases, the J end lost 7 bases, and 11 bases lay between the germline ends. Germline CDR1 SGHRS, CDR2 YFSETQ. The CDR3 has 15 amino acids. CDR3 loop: CASSLEQGANSPLHF. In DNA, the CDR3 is TGCGCCAGCAGCTTGGAACAGGGCGCAAATTCACCCCTCCACTTT.

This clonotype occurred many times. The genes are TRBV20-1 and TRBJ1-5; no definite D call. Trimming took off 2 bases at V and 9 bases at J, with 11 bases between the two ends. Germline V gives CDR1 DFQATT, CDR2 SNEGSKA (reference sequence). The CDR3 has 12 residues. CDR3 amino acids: CSARSNSGPQHF. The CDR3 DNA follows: TGCAGTGCTAGATCGAACTCCGGGCCCCAGCATTTT.

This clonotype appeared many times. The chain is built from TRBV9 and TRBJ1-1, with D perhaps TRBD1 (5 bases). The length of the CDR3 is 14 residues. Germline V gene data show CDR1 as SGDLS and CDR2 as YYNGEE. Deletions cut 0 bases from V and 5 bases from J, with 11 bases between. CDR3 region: CASSVAAGRTEAFF. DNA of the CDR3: TGTGCCAGCAGCGTAGCGGCAGGGCGTACTGAAGCTTTCTTT.

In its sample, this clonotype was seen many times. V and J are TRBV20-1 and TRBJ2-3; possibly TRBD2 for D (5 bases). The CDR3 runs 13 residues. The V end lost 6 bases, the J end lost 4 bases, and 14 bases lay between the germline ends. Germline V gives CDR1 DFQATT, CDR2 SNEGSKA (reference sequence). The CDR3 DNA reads TGCAGTGCCCTGGTAGGGCGGGCAGATACGCAGTATTTT. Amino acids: CSALVGRADTQYF.

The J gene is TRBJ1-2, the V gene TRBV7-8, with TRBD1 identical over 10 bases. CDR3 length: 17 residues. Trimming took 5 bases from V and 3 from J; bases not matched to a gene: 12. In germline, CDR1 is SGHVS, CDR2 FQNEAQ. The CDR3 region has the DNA TGTGCCAGCAGCCCCCGGACAGGGGGATCCGCCCACTATGGCTACACCTTC. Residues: CASSPRTGGSAHYGYTF.

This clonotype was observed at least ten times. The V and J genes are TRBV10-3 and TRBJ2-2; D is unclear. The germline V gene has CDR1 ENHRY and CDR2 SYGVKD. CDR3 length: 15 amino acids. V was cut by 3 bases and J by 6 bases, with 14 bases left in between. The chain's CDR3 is CAISDFGGGAGELFF. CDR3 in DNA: TGTGCCATCAGTGATTTTGGCGGCGGCGCCGGGGAGCTGTTTTTT.